Following are 16 T cell receptor beta chains from one sample sequenced in a study of T cell repertoires in cytomegalovirus infection. TCRdb called the reads again in MiXCR, with one record for every CDR3 protein. Of approximately 750,000 distinct CDR3 sequences listed, less than 40% are singletons. Sequencing was performed on PBMCs. Every receptor here comes from a human donor in good health (CMV status not recorded). Some clones in this sample may be carry-over from other donors' samples.

This clonotype was counted between two and nine times. The chain carries TRBV11-2 and TRBJ2-1; weak D call: TRBD1 (5 bases). This CDR3 has 15 amino acids. Germline loops: CDR1 SGHAT, CDR2 FQNNGV. The ends were cut back, 4 bases at V and 4 bases at J, with 14 bases in the middle. The CDR3 loop is CASSSGILDYNEQFF. CDR3 DNA: TGTGCCAGCAGCTCAGGGATCCTCGATTACAATGAGCAGTTCTTC.

The chain is built from TRBV20-1 and TRBJ2-7, with D perhaps matching TRBD2 (5 bases). V was clipped by 5 bases and J by 2 bases, with 16 bases between them. The CDR3 runs to 14 residues. The germline CDR1 and CDR2 sequences are DFQATT and SNEGSKA (reference sequence). The chain's CDR3 is CSAPWGATTYEQYF. Here the CDR3 DNA reads TGCAGTGCTCCGTGGGGAGCGACTACCTACGAGCAGTACTTC.

The rearrangement joins TRBV5-4 to TRBJ2-2; 8 positions match TRBD1. Per germline, CDR1 SGHNT and CDR2 YYREEE (reference sequence). The CDR3 contains 17 residues. Unmatched junction bases numbered 10, after V lost 1 base and J lost 5 bases. CDR3 nucleotides: TGTGCCAGCAGCTTGAGTCGCGGACAGGGCAAGACCGGGGAGCTGTTTTTT. This translates into CASSLSRGQGKTGELFF.

Written as DNA, the CDR3 is TGTGCCTCCTACCAGGGGAGGAACACTGAAGCTTTCTTT. Translation: CASYQGRNTEAFF. V and J are TRBV30 and TRBJ1-1; D is possibly TRBD1 (6 bases). CDR1 and CDR2 from the germline V gene are GTSNPN and SVGIG (reference sequence). Deletions cut 7 bases from V and 1 base from J, with 13 bases between. The CDR3 contains 13 residues.

The rearrangement links TRBV7-6 to TRBJ2-7; D gene unclear. Between the trimmed V and J ends, which lost 5 bases and 5 bases, there was a span of 16 bases. CDR1 and CDR2 from the germline V gene are SGHVS and FNYEAQ. The CDR3 runs 14 residues. The CDR3 sequence: CASSPTAPTDEQYF. CDR3 nucleotides: TGTGCCAGCAGCCCTACCGCCCCTACGGACGAGCAGTACTTC.

This clonotype was observed at least ten times. The chain's CDR3 is CASRGDRPTYGYTF. For the CDR3, the DNA is TGTGCCAGCAGGGGGGACAGGCCCACCTATGGCTACACCTTC. This rearrangement joins TRBV6-1 to TRBJ1-2; 8 bases are shared with TRBD1. The germline gives CDR1 MNHNS, CDR2 SASEGT. V shed 6 bases and J 4 bases; nucleotides not matched to a gene: 7. The CDR3 is made up of 14 amino acids.

The J gene is TRBJ2-3, the V gene TRBV6-1; TRBD1 or TRBD2 may be the D gene (5 bases each). Germline V lookup: CDR1 MNHNS, CDR2 SASEGT. The CDR3 runs to 14 residues. Trimming took 3 bases from V and 2 from J, leaving 9 bases between them. The CDR3 nucleotides read TGTGCCAGCAGTGAGGGACGGCACACAGATACGCAGTATTTT. This codes for CASSEGRHTDTQYF.

This clonotype was detected once. The genes are TRBV20-1 and TRBJ2-3; TRBD2 agrees at 11 bases. Germline V gene lookup returns CDR1 DFQATT and CDR2 SNEGSKA (reference sequence). The CDR3 loop spans 21 amino acids. Trimming cost V 0 bases and J 6 bases; bases outside gene matches: 23. DNA of the CDR3: TGCAGTGCTAGAGATCTCCGGCGACTAGCGGGACAACCACGATGGACGGATACGCAGTATTTT. Protein sequence: CSARDLRRLAGQPRWTDTQYF.

This clonotype showed up many times. The chain recombines TRBV25-1 with TRBJ2-3, with TRBD2 matching 9 bases. CDR3 size: 15 residues. V trimming: 2 bases; J trimming: 2 bases; junction bases outside the gene matches: 2. The germline V gene encodes CDR1 MGHDK and CDR2 SYGVNS. The CDR3 region is CASSEAGGHTDTQYF. DNA for the CDR3: TGTGCCAGCAGTGAAGCGGGAGGGCACACAGATACGCAGTATTTT.

This clonotype was counted only a few times. This rearrangement joins TRBV6-5 to TRBJ2-3; 8 bases line up with TRBD2. CDR3 length: 15 residues. V lost 5 bases to trimming and J lost 4 bases; unmatched junction nucleotides: 8. Germline assignment: CDR1 MNHEY and CDR2 SVGAGI. CDR3 amino acids: CASSPFGGGSDTQYF. Here the CDR3 DNA reads TGTGCCAGCAGTCCTTTCGGGGGGGGGTCAGATACGCAGTATTTT.

This rearrangement joins TRBV10-3 to TRBJ1-1; D is uncertain. This CDR3 contains 13 residues. Trimming stripped 6 bases from V and 1 base from J, with 9 bases between. Germline CDR1 ENHRY, CDR2 SYGVKD. CDR3 DNA sequence: TGTGCCATCAGCGGGCAGCCGAACACTGAAGCTTTCTTT. It yields the protein CAISGQPNTEAFF.

This clonotype was counted a few times. V and J are TRBV30 and TRBJ2-1; the D is unclear. The V and J ends lost 0 bases and 4 bases respectively, with 19 bases between them. Germline V CDR1 and CDR2: GTSNPN, SVGIG (reference sequence). The CDR3 covers 17 residues. The CDR3 DNA is TGTGCCTGGAGTGTAGGGCACCGGGCCCAGAGTTACAATGAGCAGTTCTTC. Its translation: CAWSVGHRAQSYNEQFF.

This sequence joins TRBV25-1 and TRBJ2-5, with 10 bases that match TRBD2. Trimming cost V 3 bases and J 2 bases; bases outside gene matches: 3. The germline gives CDR1 MGHDK, CDR2 SYGVNS. This CDR3 is built from 15 residues. The CDR3 DNA follows: TGTGCCAGCAGTGACTTACTAGCGGGGCAAGAGACCCAGTACTTC. Its protein is CASSDLLAGQETQYF.

This clonotype was observed many times. V is TRBV4-2 and J is TRBJ2-2, with D tentatively TRBD2 (6 bases). The germline V gene encodes CDR1 LGHNA and CDR2 YNFKEQ. The CDR3 is 15 residues long. Trimming pared 1 base from V and 5 bases from J, leaving 11 bases between. The CDR3 protein is CASSQAAGETGELFF. CDR3 nucleotide sequence: TGTGCCAGCAGCCAAGCAGCGGGTGAGACCGGGGAGCTGTTTTTT.

This clonotype occurred a few times. V gene TRBV28 combines with J gene TRBJ2-7; D might be TRBD1 (5 bases). This CDR3 region has 13 residues. Germline V gene data show CDR1 as MDHEN and CDR2 as SYDVKM. V dropped 7 bases and J dropped 3 bases, with 13 bases sitting between them. Written as DNA, the CDR3 is TGTGCCAGCAAGACCCCAGGGTACTACGAGCAGTACTTC. Translating gives CASKTPGYYEQYF.

The CDR3 coding sequence is TGTGCCAGCAGCCGCCTGTACCAAGAGACCCAGTACTTC. Its protein is CASSRLYQETQYF. The V and J genes are TRBV7-2 and TRBJ2-5; D is uncertain. V lost 5 bases and J 0 bases, leaving 7 bases between the germline ends. The CDR3 consists of 13 residues. Germline loops: CDR1 SGHTA, CDR2 FQGNSA.